These 5 T cell receptor beta chains were sequenced from one sample in a study of CD8 T cells in Susac syndrome. RNA, at about 0.45 to 1 ug, was reverse transcribed with random hexamers. MiXCR was run by TCRdb on the immunoSEQ multiplex PCR reads, yielding one entry per CDR3 protein. The table records 150,000 to 200,000 distinct CDR3 sequences, roughly 92% of them present only once. Sequenced material: CD4+ T cells from PBMCs. Receptor source: a human donor in good health.

The chain employs TRBV27 and TRBJ2-7; D might be TRBD1 or TRBD2, each matching 5 bases. The CDR3 contains 15 residues. Germline V gene lookup returns CDR1 MNHEY and CDR2 SMNVEV (reference sequence). V dropped 5 bases and J dropped 0 bases, with 14 bases sitting between them. The CDR3 sequence: CASSRGAGSSYEQYF. The CDR3 DNA reads as TGTGCCAGCAGTCGTGGTGCAGGGAGCTCCTACGAGCAGTACTTC.

The rearrangement uses TRBV5-1 and TRBJ1-2, with 7 bases lining up with TRBD1. The CDR3 is 14 amino acids. Trimming cost V 4 bases and J 2 bases; bases outside gene matches: 5. Per the germline V gene, CDR1 is SGHRS and CDR2 is YFSETQ. CDR3 loop: CASSADRANYGYTF. DNA of the CDR3: TGCGCCAGCAGCGCCGACAGGGCCAACTATGGCTACACCTTC.

This sequence joins TRBV6-2 or TRBV6-3 and TRBJ1-2, with 7 bases fitting TRBD1. The CDR3 loop spans 14 amino acids. V lost 6 bases and J lost 8; bases outside the gene matches: 12. Germline V gene data show CDR1 as MNHEY and CDR2 as SVGEGT. The chain's CDR3 is CASSFLDREKGYTF. In DNA form, the CDR3 reads TGTGCCAGCAGCTTCCTCGACAGGGAAAAGGGCTACACCTTC.

This sequence joins TRBV5-1 and TRBJ2-2; D not resolved. Germline loops: CDR1 SGHRS, CDR2 YFSETQ. This CDR3 has 12 residues. V lost 1 base and J 6 bases, leaving 4 bases between the germline ends. The CDR3 region has the DNA TGCGCCAGCAGCTTGCATCCCGGGGAGCTGTTTTTT. It yields the protein CASSLHPGELFF.

V usage is TRBV20-1 and J usage is TRBJ2-1, with D perhaps TRBD2 (6 bases). V dropped 4 bases and J dropped 9 bases, with 19 bases sitting between them. The V gene's germline CDR1 is DFQATT and CDR2 SNEGSKA (reference sequence). The CDR3 length is 14 residues. CDR3: CSANRAGPGGEQFF. In DNA, the CDR3 is TGCAGTGCTAACAGAGCGGGCCCGGGTGGTGAGCAGTTCTTC.